This passage covers 30 T cell receptor beta chains from one sample sequenced in a study of identical twins. One entry per CDR3 protein results from TCRdb running MiXCR on the 5' RACE reads. The data show roughly 630,000 distinct CDR3 sequences, under 8.5% seen once. These data also featured in a second study, about yellow fever vaccine responses in identical twins.

The sample consisted of PBMCs. The receptors were sampled from a woman under 30 in good health.

The gene calls are TRBV20-1 and TRBJ1-1; a possible D gene is TRBD1 (6 bases). Trimming took off 6 bases at V and 1 base at J, with 9 bases between the two ends. The CDR3 extends over 12 amino acids. In germline, CDR1 is DFQATT, CDR2 SNEGSKA (reference sequence). In nucleotides, the CDR3 is TGCAGTGCGCAACAGGGGAACACTGAAGCTTTCTTT. It yields the protein CSAQQGNTEAFF.

The CDR3 spells CASSLMMLGNTGELFF. The CDR3 DNA reads as TGTGCCAGCAGCTTAATGATGCTCGGCAACACCGGGGAGCTGTTTTTT. The chain combines TRBV7-6 with TRBJ2-2; D call uncertain. Trimming removed 2 bases from V and 2 bases from J, with 12 bases in between. Germline CDR1 is SGHVS and CDR2 is FNYEAQ. The CDR3 is 16 residues long.

This clonotype was observed many times. V and J are TRBV6-1 and TRBJ2-7; 10 bases map to TRBD2. The CDR3 spans 19 residues. Trimming removed 2 bases from V and 3 bases from J; junction bases left unmatched: 16. Germline CDR1 is MNHNS and CDR2 is SASEGT. In DNA, the CDR3 is TGTGCCAGCAGTGAACCTGGACTAAAGCGGGAGGGCCGCTTCTACGAGCAGTACTTC. As protein: CASSEPGLKREGRFYEQYF.

The sample holds a few counts of this clonotype. CDR3 DNA sequence: TGTGCCAGCAGGGCCCCGGGGGATCTTAGCTATGGCTACACCTTC. This translates into CASRAPGDLSYGYTF. The rearrangement uses TRBV6-1 and TRBJ1-2; possible D gene TRBD1, 5 bases. With 6 bases removed from V and 4 bases from J, the gap between germline ends came to 18 bases. Germline V gene sequence: CDR1 MNHNS, CDR2 SASEGT. The CDR3 extends over 15 amino acids.

V and J are TRBV11-1 and TRBJ2-5; 14 bases agree with TRBD2. This CDR3 region has 18 residues. Germline CDR1 SGHAT, CDR2 FQDESV (reference sequence). With 1 base clipped from V and 1 base from J, the junction kept 5 bases outside the gene matches. The CDR3 DNA reads as TGTGCCAGCAGCTTAGAACGACTAGCGGGAGGGAGCCAAGAGACCCAGTACTTC. It translates to CASSLERLAGGSQETQYF.

This clonotype appeared a few times. The rearrangement joins TRBV6-2 or TRBV6-3 to TRBJ2-5, with D perhaps matching TRBD1 or TRBD2 (5 bases each). The CDR3 has 14 amino acids. The germline CDR1 and CDR2 sequences are MNHEY and SVGEGT. The V gene lost 0 bases and the J gene lost 4 bases, with 9 bases spanning the gap. This CDR3 is CASSYSGDPETQYF. CDR3 sequence (DNA): TGTGCCAGCAGTTACTCGGGGGACCCAGAGACCCAGTACTTC.

This chain connects TRBV20-1 to TRBJ2-5, with TRBD2 identical over 10 bases. This CDR3 is 14 amino acids long. V was clipped by 3 bases and J by 4 bases; unmatched bases: 5. The germline gives CDR1 DFQATT, CDR2 SNEGSKA (reference sequence). CDR3 sequence reads: CSASPAGGRETQYF. CDR3 sequence (DNA): TGCAGTGCTAGTCCAGCGGGAGGGAGAGAGACCCAGTACTTC.

The sample holds many counts of this clonotype. V is TRBV25-1 and J is TRBJ2-7; D is perhaps TRBD2 (6 bases). With 2 bases removed from V and 2 bases from J, the gap between germline ends came to 13 bases. CDR3 length: 15 amino acids. Germline loops: CDR1 MGHDK, CDR2 SYGVNS. The chain's CDR3 is CASSERRVGAYEQYV. The CDR3 nucleotides read TGTGCCAGCAGTGAAAGGAGGGTGGGGGCCTACGAGCAGTACGTC.

This clonotype was detected a few times. The chain couples TRBV15 to TRBJ1-1; D uncertain. CDR1 is LNHNV and CDR2 is YYDKDF in the germline V gene (reference sequence). Trimming took off 5 bases at V and 5 bases at J, with 6 bases between the two ends. The CDR3 has 11 residues. The CDR3 nucleotides are TGTGCCACCAGCTTGGGGACTGAAGCTTTCTTT. This gives the protein CATSLGTEAFF.

This clonotype was counted ten times or more. The chain uses TRBV27 and TRBJ2-5; a weak D match, TRBD1 (6 bases). Trimming cost V 3 bases and J 5 bases, with 13 bases left between them. Germline lookup yields CDR1 MNHEY and CDR2 SMNVEV (reference sequence). This CDR3 has 14 residues. The CDR3 protein is CASSFRHDRETQYF. CDR3 in DNA: TGTGCCAGCAGTTTCCGACACGACAGGGAGACCCAGTACTTC.

V and J are TRBV7-2 and TRBJ2-3, with D possibly TRBD2 on 6 matching bases. In germline, CDR1 is SGHTA, CDR2 FQGNSA. This CDR3 has 17 residues. Trimming removed 5 bases at V and 2 bases at J, with 20 bases between. CDR3 residues: CASSERLDSFSTDTQYF. In DNA form, the CDR3 reads TGTGCCAGCAGCGAAAGACTAGACAGTTTTTCCACAGATACGCAGTATTTT.

In its sample, this clonotype was seen a few times. The rearrangement uses TRBV5-5 and TRBJ2-7; D is possibly TRBD2 (5 bases). Trimming stripped 1 base from V and 0 bases from J, with 11 bases between. Germline CDR1 SGHKS, CDR2 YYEKEE (reference sequence). The CDR3 sequence is 15 residues long. In DNA, the CDR3 is TGTGCCAGCAGCTTGCGGCTAGCAGGCTCCTACGAGCAGTACGTC. It encodes CASSLRLAGSYEQYV.

The rearrangement links TRBV20-1 to TRBJ1-2; D remains unclear. Germline V gene sequence: CDR1 DFQATT, CDR2 SNEGSKA (reference sequence). CDR3 size: 11 residues. Trimming took off 1 base at V and 6 bases at J, with 6 bases between the two ends. The CDR3 here is CSARVEDGYTF. The CDR3 DNA follows: TGCAGTGCTAGAGTCGAAGATGGCTACACCTTC.

This sequence joins TRBV20-1 and TRBJ1-5, with D perhaps matching TRBD1 (5 bases). The CDR3 has 17 residues. CDR1 is DFQATT, CDR2 SNEGSKA, per germline (reference sequence). V lost 2 bases and J 0 bases, leaving 17 bases between the germline ends. CDR3 DNA sequence: TGCAGTGCTAGAACAGACAGCGGACTCTATAGCAATCAGCCCCAGCATTTT. Encoded protein: CSARTDSGLYSNQPQHF.

This clonotype was counted a single time. The chain is built from TRBV11-2 and TRBJ2-1; TRBD2 matches 9 bases. The CDR3 has 14 amino acids. CDR1 is SGHAT and CDR2 is FQNNGV in the germline V gene. With V trimmed by 5 bases and J by 7 bases, 6 bases remained unmatched. For the CDR3, the DNA is TGTGCCAGCAGCCCGATAGCGGGAGTGAATGAGCAGTTCTTC. Translating it yields CASSPIAGVNEQFF.

This clonotype was observed many times. The rearrangement joins TRBV5-1 to TRBJ1-1; a possible D gene is TRBD1 (6 bases). Per germline, CDR1 SGHRS and CDR2 YFSETQ. Trimming removed 3 bases at V and 0 bases at J, with 9 bases between. CDR3 length equals 14 residues. The CDR3 sequence is CASSSRDMNTEAFF. The CDR3 bases are TGCGCCAGCAGCTCCAGGGACATGAACACTGAAGCTTTCTTT.

This clonotype was seen many times. The chain is built from TRBV20-1 and TRBJ2-7; 7 bases fit TRBD2. The CDR3 contains 15 residues. The ends lost 6 bases at V and 2 bases at J; junction bases unmatched: 13. Germline values: CDR1 DFQATT, CDR2 SNEGSKA (reference sequence). The CDR3 coding sequence is TGCAGTGCCCTGAGCGGGGCATTCCTACCCTACGAGCAGTACGTC. This translates into CSALSGAFLPYEQYV.

The chain has TRBV19 and TRBJ2-6, with TRBD2 identical over 8 bases. This CDR3 comprises 19 residues. After removal of 5 bases from V and 0 bases from J, the junction contained 12 bases not matched to a gene. Germline-derived CDR1 and CDR2 are LNHDA and SQIVND (reference sequence). CDR3 region: CASSLGTRVLSSGANVLTF. As DNA, the CDR3 is TGTGCCAGTAGTCTGGGGACTAGGGTCCTATCCTCTGGGGCCAACGTCCTGACTTTC.

This clonotype was seen many times. The rearrangement links TRBV10-3 to TRBJ2-7; D perhaps matches TRBD1 (6 bases). The V gene's germline CDR1 is ENHRY and CDR2 SYGVKD. Trimming took off 3 bases at V and 0 bases at J, with 9 bases between the two ends. CDR3 length equals 14 residues. CDR3 nucleotide sequence: TGTGCCATCAGTGAAAGGGACACCTCCTACGAGCAGTACTTC. It yields the protein CAISERDTSYEQYF.

This clonotype was counted only a few times. This chain links TRBV5-1 with TRBJ2-1, with TRBD2 identical over 7 bases. Trimming took 3 bases from V and 15 from J; bases not matched to a gene: 12. Germline CDR1 SGHRS, CDR2 YFSETQ. The CDR3 spans 13 residues. CDR3 amino acids: CASSSTRTSMGFF. The CDR3 bases are TGCGCCAGCAGCTCCACCCGGACTAGTATGGGGTTCTTC.

The chain has TRBV5-1 and TRBJ2-3; the D gene is possibly TRBD2 (7 bases). This CDR3 region has 14 residues. The germline V gene has CDR1 SGHRS and CDR2 YFSETQ. Trimming left V 3 bases short and J 2 bases short, with 10 bases between. The CDR3 region has the DNA TGCGCCAGCAGCTCGGGGGGCGACACAGATACGCAGTATTTT. This encodes CASSSGGDTDTQYF. The variable domain in full, completed from reference TRBV5-1 and TRBJ2-3, reads KAGVTQTPRYLIKTRGQQVTLSCSPISGHRSVSWYQQTPGQGLQFLFEYFSETQRNKGNFPGRFSGRQFSNSRSEMNVSTLELGDSALYLCASSSGGDTDTQYFGPGTRLTVL.

There are a few counts of this clonotype. The chain is built from TRBV27 and TRBJ2-2; the match to TRBD1 covers 7 bases. The CDR3 covers 18 residues. Germline V gene lookup returns CDR1 MNHEY and CDR2 SMNVEV (reference sequence). Trimming took 0 bases from V and 7 from J; bases not matched to a gene: 14. Here the CDR3 DNA reads TGTGCCAGCAGTTTATCGACACCATACAGGGGTAGGATCGGGGAGCTGTTTTTT. This encodes CASSLSTPYRGRIGELFF.

The chain combines TRBV29-1 with TRBJ1-1, with 7 bases that match TRBD1. V dropped 0 bases and J dropped 5; count of bases not matched to a gene: 6. This CDR3 is 14 amino acids long. Germline CDR1 SQVTM, CDR2 ANQGSEA. The CDR3 spells CSVEDLVRGTEAFF. Here the CDR3 DNA reads TGCAGCGTTGAAGATCTTGTCAGGGGGACTGAAGCTTTCTTT. Complete variable domain (other parts from reference TRBV29-1 and TRBJ1-1): SAVISQKPSRDICQRGTSLTIQCQVDSQVTMMFWYRQQPGQSLTLIATANQGSEATYESGFVIDKFPISRPNLTFSTLTVSNMSPEDSSIYLCSVEDLVRGTEAFFGQGTRLTVV.

This clonotype was seen ten or more times. J is TRBJ2-2 and V is TRBV11-2; TRBD2 agrees at 8 bases. The germline gives CDR1 SGHAT, CDR2 FQNNGV. V lost 5 bases to trimming and J lost 6 bases; unmatched junction nucleotides: 14. This CDR3 has 17 residues. The CDR3 loop reads CASSPHIIAGPPGELFF. The CDR3 nucleotides are TGTGCCAGCAGCCCACACATTATAGCGGGGCCCCCCGGGGAGCTGTTTTTT.

The V and J genes are TRBV6-5 and TRBJ1-3, with TRBD1 matching over 7 bases. The CDR3 length is 15 residues. In germline, CDR1 is MNHEY, CDR2 SVGAGI. The V gene end was trimmed by 2 bases and the J gene end by 4 bases; junction bases not matched to a gene: 5. The CDR3 region has the DNA TGTGCCAGCAGTTACGGACAGGTAGCAGGAAACACCATATATTTT. Residues: CASSYGQVAGNTIYF.

The CDR3 region has the DNA TGTGCCAGCAGGGTACCAATCCATGAGACCCAGTACTTC. This sequence encodes CASRVPIHETQYF. The chain links TRBV2 to TRBJ2-5, with D hard to call. The CDR3 contains 13 residues. CDR1 and CDR2 from the germline V gene are SNHLY and FYNNEI. V was clipped by 6 bases and J by 5 bases, with 13 bases between them.

This clonotype was picked up many times. The J gene is TRBJ2-7, the V gene TRBV25-1; no definite D call. From germline, CDR1 is MGHDK and CDR2 SYGVNS. There are 15 residues in the CDR3. Trimming took 3 bases from V and 3 from J, leaving 15 bases between them. CDR3 sequence (DNA): TGTGCCAGCAGTGACTTGGCGGCAGGAAGCTACGAGCAGTACTTC. Its translation: CASSDLAAGSYEQYF.

The rearrangement joins TRBV12-3 or TRBV12-4 to TRBJ1-3, with 9 bases aligning to TRBD1. The CDR3 runs 16 residues. Unmatched junction bases numbered 4, after V lost 4 bases and J lost 0 bases. CDR3 nucleotide sequence: TGTGCCAGCAGTTGGGACAGGGCCCTCTCTGGAAACACCATATATTTT. This gives the protein CASSWDRALSGNTIYF.

This clonotype occurred many times. The chain uses TRBV7-2 and TRBJ2-2, with D unclear. The V gene's germline CDR1 is SGHTA and CDR2 FQGNSA. Trimming left V 5 bases short and J 3 bases short, with 13 bases between. This CDR3 region has 15 residues. The CDR3 sequence is CASSPGQTHTGELFF. CDR3 DNA: TGTGCCAGCAGCCCCGGGCAAACCCACACCGGGGAGCTGTTTTTT.

This clonotype is a singleton in its sample. The CDR3, as DNA: TGTGCCAGCAGTTTAGAAGTACACCACACAGATACGCAGTATTTT. Its protein is CASSLEVHHTDTQYF. V is TRBV12-3 or TRBV12-4 and J is TRBJ2-3; no clear D gene. This CDR3 is built from 15 residues. Trimming removed 1 base from V and 2 bases from J, with 10 bases in between.